This T cell receptor (beta chain) was obtained from a study of blood T cell repertoires in COVID-19. The table lists this clone with a few counts. The CDR3 loop spans 15 amino acids. Trimming removed 0 bases at V and 8 bases at J, with 17 bases between. Per germline, CDR1 SGHRS and CDR2 YFSETQ. As handled by the study authors: Reference gene primer amplification yielded estimated nucleated cell counts. Sequencing used immunoSEQ multiplex PCR; TCRdb keeps in-frame clones, though not all of them. D and trimming were read from the DNA, whereas the V and J calls and clone size are those reported in that table. The repertoire holds over 120,000 clones, with roughly 83% as singletons.

The specimen was PBMCs or T cells enriched from blood (not recorded which). The chain uses TRBV5-1 and TRBJ1-2; no definite D call. This TCR was sampled from a middle-aged man who had recovered from COVID-19. The CDR3 protein is CASSLDQRSGSGYTF. DNA for the CDR3: TGCGCCAGCAGCTTGGATCAAAGATCTGGCTCGGGCTACACCTTC. The variable domain in full, completed from reference TRBV5-1 and TRBJ1-2, reads KAGVTQTPRYLIKTRGQQVTLSCSPISGHRSVSWYQQTPGQGLQFLFEYFSETQRNKGNFPGRFSGRQFSNSRSEMNVSTLELGDSALYLCASSLDQRSGSGYTFGSGTRLTVV.